This T cell receptor (beta chain) emerged from a study of blood T cells in healthy people across ages. Findings of the study overall: The study found more naive CD4+ cells and higher diversity in long-lived than aged donors.

Trimming took 2 bases from V and 7 from J, leaving 12 bases between them. The CDR3 length is 14 residues. The germline V gene has CDR1 SGHDT and CDR2 YYEEEE. Together with a sample-barcoded 5' primer, a J-beta primer mix was included in a second PCR lasting about 7 to 12 cycles. Via MiXCR, TCRdb re-called the 5' RACE reads, giving one row per CDR3 protein. This table holds around 500,000 distinct CDR3 sequences, 45% to 55% found once. Concerning this clonotype: The antigen remains unidentified.

The clonotype originates from an elderly man in good health. This chain connects TRBV5-6 to TRBJ2-2; D is undetermined. What was sequenced was blood. CDR3 nucleotide sequence: TGTGCCAGCAGCTTATCCAGGCCGATCGGGGAGCTGTTTTTT. This codes for CASSLSRPIGELFF.